The TCR beta chain described here comes from a study of CD8+ T cells in alopecia areata. Reverse transcription of extracted RNA yielded cDNA, which provided the sequencing template. The data were produced by immunoSEQ multiplex PCR, yet TCRdb's version contains in-frame clones alone and is incomplete. The top ten hold 0.45% of the sample, which has 200,000 to 250,000 clones, 50% to 70% seen once. Germline CDR1 and CDR2: MNHEY and SMNVEV (reference sequence). CDR3 length: 16 amino acids. V shed 5 bases and J 8 bases; nucleotides not matched to a gene: 17. The chain recombines TRBV27 with TRBJ1-2; 7 nucleotides match TRBD1. This sequence originates from a human donor with alopecia areata. This material consisted of CD4+ T cells sorted from blood, taken at week 0. The CDR3 protein is CASSHSTGSRVGGYTF. In nucleotides, the CDR3 is TGTGCCAGCAGTCACTCGACAGGGAGTCGTGTGGGAGGCTACACCTTC.